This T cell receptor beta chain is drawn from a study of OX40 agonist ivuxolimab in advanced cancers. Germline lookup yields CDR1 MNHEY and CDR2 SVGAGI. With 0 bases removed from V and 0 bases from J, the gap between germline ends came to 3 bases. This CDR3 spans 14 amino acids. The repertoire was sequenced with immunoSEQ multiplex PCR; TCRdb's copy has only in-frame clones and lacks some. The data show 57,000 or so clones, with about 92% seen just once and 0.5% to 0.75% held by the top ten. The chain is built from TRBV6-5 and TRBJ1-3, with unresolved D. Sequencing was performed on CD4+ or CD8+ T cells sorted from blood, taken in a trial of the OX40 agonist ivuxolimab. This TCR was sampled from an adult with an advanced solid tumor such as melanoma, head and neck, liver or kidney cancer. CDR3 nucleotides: TGTGCCAGCAGTTACTCAGCCTCTGGAAACACCATATATTTT. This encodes CASSYSASGNTIYF.